This T cell receptor (beta chain) was identified during a study of tumor-infiltrating lymphocytes in primary liver carcinoma. CDR1 and CDR2 from the germline V gene are SQVTM and ANQGSEA. The CDR3 covers 12 residues. V was shortened by 2 bases and J by 4 bases, with 7 bases between the two germline ends. Reverse transcription of about 500 ng total RNA with a constant-region primer produced TCR beta cDNA. Libraries covering TCR beta were generated through three nested multiplex PCR rounds (using a slightly modified ARM-PCR). TRBV1-TRBV30 forward and Cbeta reverse primers drove the first two roughly 10-cycle rounds. TCRdb called the multiplex PCR reads again in MiXCR, with one record for every CDR3 protein. The sample holds 95,000 to 150,000 distinct CDR3 sequences, roughly three fifths seen once. Unsorted bulk tissue, roughly 20-32 mg of it, served as the source for co-extraction of RNA and DNA. Those patients suffered from chronic HBV infection and were treatment-naive. Every tumor yielded five separate sampled regions.

This clonotype has ten or more counts. The sequence was obtained from an older woman with primary liver carcinoma and hepatitis B virus infection. The rearrangement joins TRBV29-1 to TRBJ2-3, with D uncertain. The source material was liver tumor tissue from sampling region 1. Sample subset: tumor region T1, superior pole. CDR3 coding DNA: TGCAGCGTTGAAACCTGGGCAGATACGCAGTATTTT. This translates into CSVETWADTQYF.